This paragraph covers one T cell receptor (beta chain) sequence. Its specificity is unknown. The data belong to a study of shared clonotypes between healthy human individuals. Study-wide results and limits: What limited the represented genetic and exposure-history diversity was the small number of donors.

Produced via immunoSEQ multiplex PCR; TCRdb's table is partial and in-frame only. The repertoire holds approximately 2,300,000 clones, with around 93% as singletons. Trimming shortened V by 5 bases and J by 1 base, and 12 bases separated the two germline ends. The length of the CDR3 is 15 residues. Germline V CDR1 and CDR2: SGHTA, FQGTGA. The chain combines TRBV7-3 with TRBJ2-1; D unresolved. This TCR was recovered from a man in his late teens or twenties in good health. Some clones in this sample may be carry-over from other donors' samples. The sequencing input was naive CD4+ T cells from PBMCs. Subset described: CD45RA+ positively selected. CDR3 sequence (DNA): TGTGCCAGCAGCAAAAGTTCATCTTCCTACAATGAGCAGTTCTTC. It codes for CASSKSSSSYNEQFF.